Presented here are 3 T cell receptor beta chains from one specimen sequenced in a study of blood T cell repertoires in COVID-19. TCRdb keeps only in-frame clones here, not all; method: immunoSEQ multiplex PCR. The sample comprises 190,000 or so clones, approximately 87% of which are singletons, and approximately 0.88% rests with the top ten. The source material was peripheral blood. The receptors come from a woman younger than 30 who had recovered from COVID-19.

The chain employs TRBV9 and TRBJ2-5, with 7 bases aligning to TRBD2. Germline CDR1 SGDLS, CDR2 YYNGEE. The CDR3 contains 18 residues. The V gene end was trimmed by 4 bases and the J gene end by 0 bases; junction bases not matched to a gene: 15. The CDR3 nucleotides are TGTGCCAGCAGCCGGCCTATGTATGCGGGGGAGAACCAAGAGACCCAGTACTTC. Residues: CASSRPMYAGENQETQYF. Supplemented by reference TRBV9 and TRBJ2-5, the full variable domain reads DSGVTQTPKHLITATGQRVTLRCSPRSGDLSVYWYQQSLDQGLQFLIQYYNGEERAKGNILERFSAQQFPDLHSELNLSSLELGDSALYFCASSRPMYAGENQETQYFGPGTRLLVL.

This rearrangement joins TRBV5-1 to TRBJ2-3; D is perhaps TRBD2 (6 bases). Germline V CDR1 and CDR2: SGHRS, YFSETQ. The V gene lost 7 bases and the J gene lost 0 bases, with 15 bases spanning the gap. This CDR3 is 15 amino acids long. CDR3 residues: CASREWLSSTDTQYF. Written as DNA, the CDR3 is TGCGCCAGCCGGGAGTGGTTATCTAGCACAGATACGCAGTATTTT. Drawing the rest from reference TRBV5-1 and TRBJ2-3, the complete variable domain is KAGVTQTPRYLIKTRGQQVTLSCSPISGHRSVSWYQQTPGQGLQFLFEYFSETQRNKGNFPGRFSGRQFSNSRSEMNVSTLELGDSALYLCASREWLSSTDTQYFGPGTRLTVL.

The table lists this clone with a few counts. V usage is TRBV2 and J usage is TRBJ2-5; 13 bases are shared with TRBD2. V gave up 9 bases and J gave up 4 bases; unmatched junction bases: 11. Germline V gene lookup returns CDR1 SNHLY and CDR2 FYNNEI. The CDR3 sequence is 16 residues long. The CDR3 protein is CASTRRTSGSGETQYF. The CDR3 coding sequence is TGTGCCAGTACAAGGAGGACTAGCGGGAGTGGAGAGACCCAGTACTTC.